These 11 T cell receptor beta chains were all obtained from the same sample, sequenced in a study of T-cell memory formation after mild COVID-19. In TCRdb, the 5' RACE reads were re-called with MiXCR into one record per CDR3 protein. The repertoire consists of about 290,000 distinct CDR3 sequences, with more than 15% occurring once and the leading ten covering roughly 23%. The sequenced material came from PBMCs or a T cell subset sorted from them (not recorded which). These receptors were obtained from a man aged 18-30 years who had mild COVID-19 (a few samples of this study predate the infection). Cell type and time point are not known.

This clonotype was counted between two and nine times. This sequence joins TRBV20-1 and TRBJ2-3, with D maybe TRBD2 (6 bases). Per germline, CDR1 DFQATT and CDR2 SNEGSKA (reference sequence). V was clipped by 1 base and J by 2 bases, with 19 bases between them. CDR3 length: 17 residues. CDR3 in amino acids: CSARVRGGGWPTDTQYF. CDR3 bases: TGCAGTGCTAGAGTTCGAGGTGGGGGGTGGCCCACAGATACGCAGTATTTT.

This rearrangement joins TRBV29-1 to TRBJ1-5; 7 bases agree with TRBD1. Trimming took 6 bases from V and 7 from J; bases not matched to a gene: 9. This CDR3 spans 13 amino acids. Germline values: CDR1 SQVTM, CDR2 ANQGSEA. The CDR3 nucleotides are TGCAGCGTCGTACAGGGGAACTGGCAGCCCCAGCATTTT. Translated: CSVVQGNWQPQHF.

CDR3 residues: CASSYVDWETEAFF. CDR3 nucleotide sequence: TGTGCCAGCAGTTATGTCGATTGGGAAACTGAAGCTTTCTTT. This chain connects TRBV6-2 or TRBV6-3 to TRBJ1-1; no clear D gene. V was pared by 3 bases and J by 5 bases, with 13 bases between. The CDR3 has 14 amino acids. Germline V lookup: CDR1 MNHEY, CDR2 SVGEGT.

This clonotype was seen only a few times. The rearrangement uses TRBV4-2 and TRBJ1-1; D uncertain. The V end was cut by 0 bases, the J end by 7 bases, with 6 bases between. The CDR3 has 12 amino acids. The germline CDR1 and CDR2 sequences are LGHNA and YNFKEQ. CDR3 in amino acids: CASSQDWFEAFF. The CDR3 DNA is TGTGCCAGCAGCCAAGATTGGTTTGAAGCTTTCTTT.

This rearrangement joins TRBV11-1 to TRBJ1-4, with a tentative D call TRBD1 (5 bases). Looked up from germline, CDR1 is SGHAT and CDR2 is FQDESV (reference sequence). V was cut by 3 bases and J by 6 bases, with 11 bases left in between. The CDR3 length is 14 residues. Here the CDR3 DNA reads TGTGCCAGCAGCTTCGCGACAGACGATGAAAAACTGTTTTTT. It yields the protein CASSFATDDEKLFF.

This clonotype was seen a few times. The rearrangement uses TRBV4-2 and TRBJ1-4; D might be TRBD1 (5 bases). Trimming stripped 0 bases from V and 8 bases from J, with 13 bases between. CDR3 length: 15 amino acids. Germline CDR1 is LGHNA and CDR2 is YNFKEQ. CDR3 loop: CASSQEGQGGEKLFF. DNA for the CDR3: TGTGCCAGCAGCCAAGAAGGGCAGGGCGGGGAAAAACTGTTTTTT.

The table lists this clonotype with many counts. This rearrangement joins TRBV29-1 to TRBJ1-3; 8 bases line up with TRBD1. Germline V gives CDR1 SQVTM, CDR2 ANQGSEA. The CDR3 runs to 16 residues. The V and J ends lost 4 bases and 2 bases, in that order; junction bases with no gene match: 10. CDR3 region: CSVASRGLGAGNTIYF. The CDR3 DNA is TGCAGCGTTGCCAGCAGGGGGCTTGGCGCTGGAAACACCATATATTTT.

The chain has TRBV9 and TRBJ2-3; 12 bases map to TRBD2. The junction had 3 bases not matched to a gene; V was cut back by 3 bases and J by 7 bases. CDR1 is SGDLS, CDR2 YYNGEE, per germline. The CDR3 is 14 amino acids. The CDR3 coding sequence is TGTGCCAGCAGCGGGACTAGCGGGGCTCATACGCAGTATTTT. This codes for CASSGTSGAHTQYF. Combining the CDR3 with reference TRBV9 and TRBJ2-3 gives the whole variable domain DSGVTQTPKHLITATGQRVTLRCSPRSGDLSVYWYQQSLDQGLQFLIQYYNGEERAKGNILERFSAQQFPDLHSELNLSSLELGDSALYFCASSGTSGAHTQYFGPGTRLTVL.

The CDR3 sequence: CAAEQGSLSGANVLTF. DNA for the CDR3: TGTGCCGCGGAACAAGGGAGCCTCTCTGGGGCCAACGTCCTGACTTTC. The chain is built from TRBV10-3 and TRBJ2-6, with a possible D match to TRBD2 (5 bases). This CDR3 has 16 amino acids. The V gene's germline CDR1 is ENHRY and CDR2 SYGVKD. V was cut by 11 bases and J by 0 bases, with 17 bases left in between.

This clonotype was detected many times. Because the CDR3's place on the DNA is in doubt, the DNA is left out and the CDR3 is given as listed by TCRdb. This chain uses TRBV27 with TRBJ2-1; the DNA was not used to check the table's D call, TRBD1. Germline-derived CDR1 and CDR2 are MNHEY and SMNVEV (reference sequence). From its first to its last residue, the CDR3 has 16 amino acids. The chain's CDR3 is CASSSSPGQVPGEQFF.

The chain recombines TRBV6-2 or TRBV6-3 with TRBJ2-7, with 7 bases fitting TRBD1. With V trimmed by 5 bases and J by 4 bases, 5 bases remained unmatched. CDR1 MNHEY and CDR2 SVGEGT come from the germline V gene. The CDR3 has 13 amino acids. The CDR3 DNA reads TGTGCCAGCAGTCGAACAGGGGAATACGAGCAGTACGTC. Protein product: CASSRTGEYEQYV.